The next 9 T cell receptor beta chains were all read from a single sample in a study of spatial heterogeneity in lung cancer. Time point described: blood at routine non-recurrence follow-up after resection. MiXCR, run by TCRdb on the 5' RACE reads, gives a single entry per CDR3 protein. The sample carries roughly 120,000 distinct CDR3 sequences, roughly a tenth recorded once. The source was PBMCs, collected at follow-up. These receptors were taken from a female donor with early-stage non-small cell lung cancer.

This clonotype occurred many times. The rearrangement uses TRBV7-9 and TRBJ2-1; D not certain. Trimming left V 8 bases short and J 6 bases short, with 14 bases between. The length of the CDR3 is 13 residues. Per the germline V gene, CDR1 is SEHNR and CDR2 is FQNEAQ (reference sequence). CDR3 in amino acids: CASRITVGNEQFF. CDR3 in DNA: TGTGCCAGCCGCATAACAGTGGGCAATGAGCAGTTCTTC.

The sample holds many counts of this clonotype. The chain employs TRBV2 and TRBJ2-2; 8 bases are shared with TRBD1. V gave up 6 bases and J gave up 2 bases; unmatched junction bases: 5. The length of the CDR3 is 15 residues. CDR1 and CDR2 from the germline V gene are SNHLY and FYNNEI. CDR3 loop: CASRGQGANTGELFF. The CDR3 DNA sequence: TGTGCCAGCAGAGGGCAGGGGGCTAACACCGGGGAGCTGTTTTTT.

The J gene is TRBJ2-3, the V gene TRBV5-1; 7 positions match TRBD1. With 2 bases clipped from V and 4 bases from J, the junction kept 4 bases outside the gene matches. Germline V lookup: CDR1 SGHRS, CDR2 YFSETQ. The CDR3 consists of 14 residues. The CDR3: CASSFGQGADTQYF. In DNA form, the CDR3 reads TGCGCCAGCAGCTTCGGGCAGGGGGCAGATACGCAGTATTTT.

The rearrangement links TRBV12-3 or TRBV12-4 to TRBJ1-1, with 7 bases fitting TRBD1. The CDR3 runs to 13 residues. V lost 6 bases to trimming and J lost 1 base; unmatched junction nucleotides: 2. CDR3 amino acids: CASRTGSNTEAFF. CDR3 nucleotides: TGTGCCAGCAGGACAGGGTCGAACACTGAAGCTTTCTTT.

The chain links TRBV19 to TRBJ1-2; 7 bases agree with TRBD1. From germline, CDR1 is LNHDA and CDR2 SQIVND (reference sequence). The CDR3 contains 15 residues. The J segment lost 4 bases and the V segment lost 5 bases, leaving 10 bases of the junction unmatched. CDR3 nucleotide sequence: TGTGCCAGTAGTCCGGGGGACAGACAGGTCTATGGCTACACCTTC. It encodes CASSPGDRQVYGYTF.

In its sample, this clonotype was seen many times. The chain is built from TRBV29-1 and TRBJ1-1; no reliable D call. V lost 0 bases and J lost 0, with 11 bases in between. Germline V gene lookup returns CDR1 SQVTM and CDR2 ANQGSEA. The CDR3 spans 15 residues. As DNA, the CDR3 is TGCAGCGTTGAAGATCTTCCACGGATGAACACTGAAGCTTTCTTT. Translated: CSVEDLPRMNTEAFF.

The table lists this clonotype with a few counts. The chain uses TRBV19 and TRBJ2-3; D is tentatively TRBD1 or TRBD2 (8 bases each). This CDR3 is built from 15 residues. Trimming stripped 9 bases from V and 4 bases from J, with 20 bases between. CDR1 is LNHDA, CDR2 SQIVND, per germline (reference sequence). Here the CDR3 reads CASGDRGLDPDTQYF. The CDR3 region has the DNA TGTGCCAGCGGTGACAGGGGACTAGACCCAGATACGCAGTATTTT.

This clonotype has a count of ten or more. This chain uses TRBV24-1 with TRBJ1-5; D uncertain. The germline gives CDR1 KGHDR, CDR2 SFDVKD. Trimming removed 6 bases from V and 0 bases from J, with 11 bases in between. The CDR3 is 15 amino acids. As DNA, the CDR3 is TGTGCCACCAGTTCCGGCATGAATAGCAATCAGCCCCAGCATTTT. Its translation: CATSSGMNSNQPQHF.

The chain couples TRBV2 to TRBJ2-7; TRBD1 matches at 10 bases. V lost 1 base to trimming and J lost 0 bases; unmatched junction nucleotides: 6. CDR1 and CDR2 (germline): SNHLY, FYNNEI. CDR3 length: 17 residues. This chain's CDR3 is CASSEVGTGVPSYEQYF. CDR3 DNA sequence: TGTGCCAGCAGTGAAGTGGGGACAGGGGTTCCCTCCTACGAGCAGTACTTC.